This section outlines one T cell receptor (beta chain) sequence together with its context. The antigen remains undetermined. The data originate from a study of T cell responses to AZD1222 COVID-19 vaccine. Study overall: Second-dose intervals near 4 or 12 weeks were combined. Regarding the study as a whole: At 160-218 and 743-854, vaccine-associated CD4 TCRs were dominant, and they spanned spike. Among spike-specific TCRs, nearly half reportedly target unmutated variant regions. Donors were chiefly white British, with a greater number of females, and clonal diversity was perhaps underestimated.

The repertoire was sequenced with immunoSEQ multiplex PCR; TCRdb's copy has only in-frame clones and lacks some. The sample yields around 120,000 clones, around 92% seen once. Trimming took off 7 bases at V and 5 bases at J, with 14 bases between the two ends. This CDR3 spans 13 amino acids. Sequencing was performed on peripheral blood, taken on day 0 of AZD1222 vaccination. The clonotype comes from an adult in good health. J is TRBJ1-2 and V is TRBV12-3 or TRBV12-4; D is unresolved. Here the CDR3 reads CASTLGRAYGYTF. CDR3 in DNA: TGTGCCAGCACCCTAGGGAGGGCATATGGCTACACCTTC.